This TCR beta chain was identified in a study of brain T cells in children with intractable seizures. Data came from immunoSEQ multiplex PCR; TCRdb stores just in-frame clones and leaves some out. This table has hundreds of thousands of clones, roughly 93% appearing once. A remark on this clone: Its antigen remains unknown.

Sample time point: blood from clinic visit 5 months post-surgery; TSC patient then seizure free. Only cases whose brain tissue showed the highest T cell transcript signatures were sequenced. Pre-surgery treatment included at least one anti-epileptic drug. Study-wide findings and caveats: Pre-surgery blood may have been undersampled, hiding some clones. HCMV serostatus was not known, and viral specificity came from CDR3 similarity only.

Sequenced here: peripheral blood, sampled 4 to 5 months after surgery. The TCR was taken from a boy under two years old with tuberous sclerosis and intractable seizures.

CDR3 region: CASSWHGGRDTGELFF. In DNA form, the CDR3 reads TGCGCCAGCAGCTGGCACGGGGGGCGAGACACCGGGGAGCTGTTTTTT. This rearrangement joins TRBV5-1 to TRBJ2-2; a possible D gene is TRBD2 (7 bases). The CDR3 totals 16 residues. Looked up from germline, CDR1 is SGHRS and CDR2 is YFSETQ. Trimming removed 3 bases from V and 3 bases from J, with 15 bases in between. The full variable domain, with the rest looked up from reference TRBV5-1 and TRBJ2-2, is KAGVTQTPRYLIKTRGQQVTLSCSPISGHRSVSWYQQTPGQGLQFLFEYFSETQRNKGNFPGRFSGRQFSNSRSEMNVSTLELGDSALYLCASSWHGGRDTGELFFGEGSRLTVL.